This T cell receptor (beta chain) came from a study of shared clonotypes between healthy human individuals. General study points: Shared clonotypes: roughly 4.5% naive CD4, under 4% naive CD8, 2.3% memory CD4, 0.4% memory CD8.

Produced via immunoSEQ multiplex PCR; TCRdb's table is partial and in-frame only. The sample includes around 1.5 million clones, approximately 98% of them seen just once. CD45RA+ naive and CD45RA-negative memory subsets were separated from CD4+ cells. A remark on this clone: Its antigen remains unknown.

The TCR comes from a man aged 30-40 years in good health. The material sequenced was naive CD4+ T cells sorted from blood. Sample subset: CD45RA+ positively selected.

The CDR3 region is CASSQAVSPVTSTDTQYF. In DNA, the CDR3 is TGTGCCAGCAGCCAAGCAGTTTCCCCGGTGACTAGCACAGATACGCAGTATTTT. The chain carries TRBV4-2 and TRBJ2-3; D gene uncertain. This CDR3 spans 18 amino acids. Germline V lookup: CDR1 LGHNA, CDR2 YNFKEQ. V lost 1 base and J lost 0, with 17 bases in between.